One and the same sample provided the 30 T cell receptor beta chains below, sequenced in a study of long-term antiretroviral therapy in people with HIV. The assay, immunoSEQ v3.0, was run at survey level. Some clones are missing from TCRdb's copy, which holds only in-frame ones; the method was immunoSEQ multiplex PCR. The sample lists tens of thousands of clones, over 80% occurring once. The starting material was unsorted PBMCs, obtained 1 year after starting antiretroviral therapy. These receptors came from a man aged 18 to 35 with HIV.

The J gene is TRBJ2-7, the V gene TRBV18, with 9 bases matching TRBD1. The CDR3 is made up of 20 amino acids. J lost 0 bases, V lost 1 base, and 16 bases had no gene match. Looked up from germline, CDR1 is KGHSH and CDR2 is LQKENI. This CDR3 reads CASSPRKGQGGPISSYEQYF. In nucleotides, the CDR3 is TGTGCCAGCTCACCACGGAAGGGACAGGGAGGTCCTATTAGCTCCTACGAGCAGTACTTC.

The rearrangement uses TRBV5-5 and TRBJ1-1, with D unclear. Germline assignment: CDR1 SGHKS and CDR2 YYEKEE (reference sequence). With 2 bases removed from V and 0 bases from J, the gap between germline ends came to 11 bases. This CDR3 region has 15 residues. The CDR3 coding sequence is TGTGCCAGCAGCTTCACACCTGATGTGAACACTGAAGCTTTCTTT. It encodes CASSFTPDVNTEAFF.

The chain carries TRBV7-2 and TRBJ2-7, with a weak D call TRBD1 (6 bases). Germline V CDR1 and CDR2: SGHTA, FQGNSA. CDR3 length equals 15 residues. The V end was cut by 2 bases, the J end by 0 bases, with 11 bases between. The CDR3 DNA reads TGTGCCAGCAGCTTACGGGACACAGGCTCCTACGAGCAGTACTTC. Translation: CASSLRDTGSYEQYF.

The chain employs TRBV11-2 and TRBJ2-7; D unclear. Germline CDR1 SGHAT, CDR2 FQNNGV. V shed 0 bases and J shed 2 bases, with 11 bases lying between them. The CDR3 loop spans 15 amino acids. CDR3: CASSLDRPGTYEQYF. CDR3 nucleotides: TGTGCCAGCAGCTTAGATCGGCCCGGAACCTACGAGCAGTACTTC.

This clone turned up a few times. The genes are TRBV6-1 and TRBJ1-6; D ambiguous. The CDR3 covers 15 residues. Trimming shortened V by 6 bases and J by 7 bases, and 16 bases separated the two germline ends. Germline values: CDR1 MNHNS, CDR2 SASEGT. The CDR3 sequence: CASSPTAAGNSPLHF. Here the CDR3 DNA reads TGTGCCAGCAGCCCCACAGCGGCCGGGAATTCACCCCTCCACTTT.

The chain carries TRBV18 and TRBJ1-1; TRBD1 aligns across 9 bases. The germline CDR1 and CDR2 sequences are KGHSH and LQKENI. Trimming took 3 bases from V and 4 from J; bases not matched to a gene: 9. The CDR3 sequence is 16 residues long. CDR3 residues: CASSPGTGRTRTEAFF. The CDR3 nucleotides read TGTGCCAGCTCACCTGGGACAGGGAGGACACGCACTGAAGCTTTCTTT. Full variable domain (rest looked up from reference TRBV18 and TRBJ1-1): NAGVMQNPRHLVRRRGQEARLRCSPMKGHSHVYWYRQLPEEGLKFMVYLQKENIIDESGMPKERFSAEFPKEGPSILRIQQVVRGDSAAYFCASSPGTGRTRTEAFFGQGTRLTVV.

V usage is TRBV7-2 and J usage is TRBJ1-3; no reliable D call. The germline V gene encodes CDR1 SGHTA and CDR2 FQGNSA. The V and J ends lost 1 base and 0 bases respectively, with 7 bases between them. This CDR3 has 15 residues. CDR3 residues: CASSLDSYSGNTIYF. The CDR3 coding sequence is TGTGCCAGCAGCTTAGACAGTTACTCTGGAAACACCATATATTTT.

The chain employs TRBV27 and TRBJ2-7, with TRBD1 matching over 8 bases. Germline loops: CDR1 MNHEY, CDR2 SMNVEV (reference sequence). V was pared by 6 bases and J by 1 base, with 8 bases of the junction left unmatched. The CDR3 sequence is 15 residues long. CDR3 sequence reads: CASRLRDRPSYEQYF. The DNA of the CDR3 is TGTGCCAGCAGGTTACGGGACAGGCCTTCCTACGAGCAGTACTTC.

This rearrangement joins TRBV5-8 to TRBJ2-3, with 8 nucleotides matching TRBD1. The CDR3 extends over 16 amino acids. Germline CDR1 SGHTS, CDR2 YDEGEE. Trimming took 4 bases from V and 5 from J; bases not matched to a gene: 12. The CDR3: CASSNRQGRGEDTQYF. CDR3 nucleotides: TGTGCCAGCAGCAACCGACAGGGGCGGGGTGAAGATACGCAGTATTTT. The full variable domain, in which reference TRBV5-8 and TRBJ2-3 provide the parts outside the CDR3, is EAGVTQSPTHLIKTRGQQATLRCSPISGHTSVYWYQQALGLGLQFLLWYDEGEERNRGNFPPRFSGRQFPNYSSELNVNALELEDSALYLCASSNRQGRGEDTQYFGPGTRLTVL.

CDR3 sequence: CASSLSGEGRSYGYTF. CDR3 sequence (DNA): TGTGCCAGCAGTTTATCGGGGGAGGGAAGGTCTTACGGCTACACCTTC. This chain joins TRBV27 and TRBJ1-2; a possible D gene is TRBD1 (5 bases). V lost 0 bases to trimming and J lost 8 bases, with 19 bases between them. The CDR3 extends over 16 amino acids. Per the germline V gene, CDR1 is MNHEY and CDR2 is SMNVEV (reference sequence).

The gene calls are TRBV11-2 and TRBJ1-1, with TRBD1 matching 7 bases. Trimming at V came to 4 bases and at J to 1 base, leaving 12 bases not matched to a gene. This CDR3 region has 17 residues. Per the germline V gene, CDR1 is SGHAT and CDR2 is FQNNGV. In DNA, the CDR3 is TGTGCCAGCAGCTCCGGGACAGCAGGCACCCAGAACACTGAAGCTTTCTTT. Amino acid sequence: CASSSGTAGTQNTEAFF. The whole variable domain, filled in from reference TRBV11-2 and TRBJ1-1, reads EAGVAQSPRYKIIEKRQSVAFWCNPISGHATLYWYQQILGQGPKLLIQFQNNGVVDDSQLPKDRFSAERLKGVDSTLKIQPAKLEDSAVYLCASSSGTAGTQNTEAFFGQGTRLTVV.

This chain uses TRBV19 with TRBJ2-2; TRBD1 matches 10 bases. Per the germline V gene, CDR1 is LNHDA and CDR2 is SQIVND (reference sequence). With 9 bases clipped from V and 6 bases from J, the junction kept 10 bases outside the gene matches. The CDR3 is 15 amino acids. The CDR3 nucleotides are TGTGCCAGCTACACCCGGGACAGGGGCCCCGGGGAGCTGTTTTTT. Translating it yields CASYTRDRGPGELFF.

This sequence joins TRBV5-4 and TRBJ2-2; the match to TRBD2 covers 7 bases. From germline, CDR1 is SGHNT and CDR2 YYREEE (reference sequence). The junction had 8 bases not matched to a gene; V was cut back by 0 bases and J by 6 bases. The CDR3 loop spans 16 amino acids. The CDR3: CASSLAVAGRAGELFF. CDR3 DNA sequence: TGTGCCAGCAGCTTGGCGGTAGCGGGCCGGGCCGGGGAGCTGTTTTTT.

This sequence joins TRBV4-1 and TRBJ2-7, with D possibly being TRBD1 or TRBD2 (6 bases each). This CDR3 spans 17 amino acids. V was shortened by 1 base and J by 4 bases, with 20 bases between the two germline ends. Looked up from germline, CDR1 is MGHRA and CDR2 is YSYEKL. Written as DNA, the CDR3 is TGCGCCAGCAGCCAAGTATCCCGGGGGCCCGTCTCTTACGAGCAGTACTTC. It specifies CASSQVSRGPVSYEQYF.

The V gene is TRBV5-5, the J gene TRBJ2-1; 10 bases are a match to TRBD2. Trimming cost V 1 base and J 2 bases; bases outside gene matches: 6. The CDR3 is 17 amino acids. Germline CDR1 SGHKS, CDR2 YYEKEE (reference sequence). This CDR3 reads CASSLTERGGPYNEQFF. The DNA of the CDR3 is TGTGCCAGCAGCTTGACTGAGCGGGGGGGCCCCTACAATGAGCAGTTCTTC.

The genes are TRBV5-1 and TRBJ1-1, with 8 bases aligning to TRBD1. CDR1 is SGHRS and CDR2 is YFSETQ in the germline V gene. V was clipped by 1 base and J by 4 bases; unmatched bases: 3. The CDR3 sequence is 14 residues long. CDR3 nucleotide sequence: TGCGCCAGCAGCTTGACAGGGGGGACCACTGAAGCTTTCTTT. This sequence encodes CASSLTGGTTEAFF.

The chain carries TRBV4-2 and TRBJ1-1; maybe TRBD1 (6 bases). Germline CDR1 reads LGHNA; CDR2 reads YNFKEQ. The CDR3 sequence is 15 residues long. The germline V and J ends were trimmed by 0 bases and 4 bases, with 12 bases remaining between them. DNA of the CDR3: TGTGCCAGCAGCCAAGATAGGGGGATAGGCACTGAAGCTTTCTTT. It codes for CASSQDRGIGTEAFF.

This clone was seen only once. The rearrangement uses TRBV7-9 and TRBJ1-1, with D possibly TRBD1 on 6 matching bases. Germline values: CDR1 SEHNR, CDR2 FQNEAQ (reference sequence). V lost 5 bases to trimming and J lost 6 bases, with 16 bases between them. The CDR3 runs to 14 residues. The CDR3 bases are TGTGCCAGCAGCATGACAAGGTCAGGGGCTGAAGCTTTCTTT. It codes for CASSMTRSGAEAFF. Together with reference TRBV7-9 and TRBJ1-1, the CDR3 gives the full variable domain: DTGVSQNPRHKITKRGQNVTFRCDPISEHNRLYWYRQTLGQGPEFLTYFQNEAQLEKSRLLSDRFSAERPKGSFSTLEIQRTEQGDSAMYLCASSMTRSGAEAFFGQGTRLTVV.

The V gene is TRBV19, the J gene TRBJ2-7; TRBD2 might be the D (6 bases). V lost 6 bases and J lost 0, with 15 bases in between. The CDR3 consists of 15 residues. Germline V CDR1 and CDR2: LNHDA, SQIVND (reference sequence). DNA of the CDR3: TGTGCCAGTAGCCCCCGGGACTTCAGCTCCTACGAGCAGTACTTC. Residues: CASSPRDFSSYEQYF.

In DNA, the CDR3 is TGTGCCAGCAGTGACAGGGGTGGTGGCACTGAAGCTTTCTTT. It specifies CASSDRGGGTEAFF. The V and J genes are TRBV6-1 and TRBJ1-1, with TRBD1 as a possible D gene (6 bases). The V gene's germline CDR1 is MNHNS and CDR2 SASEGT. The germline V and J ends were trimmed by 3 bases and 4 bases, with 12 bases remaining between them. The CDR3 has 14 amino acids.

The V gene is TRBV7-9, the J gene TRBJ2-5; tentatively, D is TRBD2 (5 bases). The CDR3 totals 12 residues. V lost 1 base and J lost 7, with 7 bases in between. Germline V gene lookup returns CDR1 SEHNR and CDR2 FQNEAQ (reference sequence). The chain's CDR3 is CASSLGAGTQYF. DNA for the CDR3: TGTGCCAGCAGCTTAGGCGCGGGGACCCAGTACTTC.

This clone was detected a few times. This chain's CDR3 is CATSRGRLSNQPQHF. For the CDR3, the DNA is TGTGCCACCAGCAGGGGACGGCTTAGCAATCAGCCCCAGCATTTT. V is TRBV15 and J is TRBJ1-5; a weak D match, TRBD1 (5 bases). Germline CDR1 and CDR2: LNHNV and YYDKDF (reference sequence). CDR3 length equals 15 residues. V was shortened by 3 bases and J by 0 bases, with 9 bases between the two germline ends.

The chain carries TRBV19 and TRBJ2-7; TRBD1 matches at 10 bases. There are 17 residues in the CDR3. In germline, CDR1 is LNHDA, CDR2 SQIVND (reference sequence). Trimming at V came to 3 bases and at J to 2 bases, leaving 10 bases not matched to a gene. The CDR3 reads CASSMNAGTGVTYEQYF. The CDR3 DNA reads as TGTGCCAGTAGTATGAATGCCGGGACAGGGGTGACCTACGAGCAGTACTTC.

V gene TRBV5-4 combines with J gene TRBJ1-1; a weak D match, TRBD1 (5 bases). Germline V gene sequence: CDR1 SGHNT, CDR2 YYREEE (reference sequence). Trimming left V 0 bases short and J 4 bases short, with 10 bases between. The CDR3 extends over 14 amino acids. CDR3 sequence (DNA): TGTGCCAGCAGCTTGGAGGCTAGGGGCACTGAAGCTTTCTTT. This codes for CASSLEARGTEAFF.

This clone was seen a handful of times. This chain connects TRBV7-2 to TRBJ2-1; D is uncertain. V lost 1 base and J 10 bases, leaving 8 bases between the germline ends. Germline CDR1 and CDR2: SGHTA and FQGNSA. The CDR3 length is 12 residues. The CDR3 spells CASSLGPGEQFF. The CDR3, as DNA: TGTGCCAGCAGCTTAGGGCCAGGCGAGCAGTTCTTC.

The chain uses TRBV5-5 and TRBJ2-5; perhaps TRBD1 as D (5 bases). This CDR3 has 17 residues. V lost 4 bases, J lost 0 bases, and 19 bases lay in between. CDR1 SGHKS and CDR2 YYEKEE come from the germline V gene (reference sequence). CDR3 bases: TGTGCCAGCAGCCTAGGACATTTAGCTGCGTACCAAGAGACCCAGTACTTC. It specifies CASSLGHLAAYQETQYF.

This clone appeared a few times. The V gene is TRBV11-1, the J gene TRBJ1-3; D is undetermined. Germline loops: CDR1 SGHAT, CDR2 FQDESV (reference sequence). The CDR3 runs to 13 residues. V was cut by 3 bases and J by 3 bases, with 6 bases left in between. CDR3 region: CASSLEDGNTIYF. Here the CDR3 DNA reads TGTGCCAGCAGCTTGGAAGATGGAAACACCATATATTTT.

The chain employs TRBV4-2 and TRBJ2-1; TRBD2 is a possible D gene (6 bases). The V gene's germline CDR1 is LGHNA and CDR2 YNFKEQ. Trimming left V 1 base short and J 8 bases short, with 21 bases between. The CDR3 extends over 17 amino acids. CDR3 in amino acids: CASSQVAGTARSDEQFF. CDR3 coding DNA: TGTGCCAGCAGCCAAGTTGCTGGGACTGCCCGGAGCGATGAGCAGTTCTTC.

The V and J genes are TRBV11-2 and TRBJ2-7, with D unclear. V was trimmed by 7 bases and J by 4 bases, leaving 23 bases between them. This CDR3 comprises 16 residues. Germline-derived CDR1 and CDR2 are SGHAT and FQNNGV. CDR3 sequence: CASTPRQASEWYEQYF. CDR3 nucleotide sequence: TGTGCCAGCACCCCGCGGCAGGCTAGTGAATGGTACGAGCAGTACTTC.

The chain couples TRBV11-2 to TRBJ1-6; no clear D gene. V was cut by 6 bases and J by 7 bases, with 16 bases left in between. Germline V gene lookup returns CDR1 SGHAT and CDR2 FQNNGV. This CDR3 comprises 15 residues. The CDR3 bases are TGTGCCAGCAGTAAACCGACCCGGATCAATTCACCCCTCCACTTT. This codes for CASSKPTRINSPLHF.